This is a list of T cell receptor beta chains from one sample in a study of blood T cell repertoires in COVID-19. Using immunoSEQ multiplex PCR, the repertoire was profiled, and TCRdb retains in-frame clones only, with some absent. The table includes about 220,000 clones, 84% detected once. Sequences were obtained from peripheral blood. These receptors all stem from a man aged 30 to 45 with active or convalescent COVID-19. CDR3s include the opening cysteine and the closing phenylalanine or tryptophan. Fields, in order: J gene, V gene, CDR3 protein.

TRBJ1-2 TRBV5-1 CASSLGGQIDGYTF
TRBJ1-4 TRBV20-1 CSAWTGEKLFF
TRBJ1-4 TRBV18 CASSPGMETNEKLFF
TRBJ2-2 TRBV4-2 CASSHPGGSVNFGELFF
TRBJ2-1 TRBV6-2/TRBV6-3 CASSSPLAGSYNEQFF
TRBJ1-1 TRBV4-2 CASSRGGSKSNTEAFF
TRBJ1-2 TRBV5-1 CASSPRTGPSYGYTF
TRBJ2-3 TRBV5-1 CASSGGAATDTQYF
TRBJ2-2 TRBV24-1 CATSDPGTGDTGELFF
TRBJ2-1 TRBV9 CASTSDSHYNEQFF
TRBJ1-6 TRBV13 CASSATGDNSPLHF
TRBJ2-5 TRBV24-1 CATSDPGTGAEETQYF
TRBJ2-3 TRBV3-1/TRBV3-2 CASSRRSGRTDTQYF
TRBJ2-3 TRBV5-4 CASSLLLAGGQDTQYF
TRBJ2-7 TRBV30 CAQETGLSYEQYF
TRBJ1-5 TRBV6-2/TRBV6-3 CASSWTGNSNQPQHF
TRBJ1-3 TRBV28 CASSPWTGDSSGNTIYF
TRBJ2-6 TRBV30 CACRDPSSGANVLTF
TRBJ2-1 TRBV19 CASSGSYNEQFF